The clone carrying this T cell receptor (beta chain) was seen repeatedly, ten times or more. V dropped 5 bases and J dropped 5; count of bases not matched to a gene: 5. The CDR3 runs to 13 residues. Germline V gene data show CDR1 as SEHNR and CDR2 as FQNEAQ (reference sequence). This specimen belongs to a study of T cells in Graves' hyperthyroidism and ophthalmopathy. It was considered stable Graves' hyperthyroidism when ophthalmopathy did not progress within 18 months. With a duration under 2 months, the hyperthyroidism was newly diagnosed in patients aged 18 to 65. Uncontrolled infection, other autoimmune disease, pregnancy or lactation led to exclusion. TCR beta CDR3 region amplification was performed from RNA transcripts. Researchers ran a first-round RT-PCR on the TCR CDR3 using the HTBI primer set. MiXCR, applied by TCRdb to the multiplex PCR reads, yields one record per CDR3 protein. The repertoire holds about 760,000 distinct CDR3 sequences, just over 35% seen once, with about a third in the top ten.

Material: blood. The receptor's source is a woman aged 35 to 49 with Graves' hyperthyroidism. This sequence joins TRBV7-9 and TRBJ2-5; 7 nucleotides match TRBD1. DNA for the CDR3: TGTGCCAGCAGCACCGGGACAGTGGAGACCCAGTACTTC. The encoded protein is CASSTGTVETQYF.